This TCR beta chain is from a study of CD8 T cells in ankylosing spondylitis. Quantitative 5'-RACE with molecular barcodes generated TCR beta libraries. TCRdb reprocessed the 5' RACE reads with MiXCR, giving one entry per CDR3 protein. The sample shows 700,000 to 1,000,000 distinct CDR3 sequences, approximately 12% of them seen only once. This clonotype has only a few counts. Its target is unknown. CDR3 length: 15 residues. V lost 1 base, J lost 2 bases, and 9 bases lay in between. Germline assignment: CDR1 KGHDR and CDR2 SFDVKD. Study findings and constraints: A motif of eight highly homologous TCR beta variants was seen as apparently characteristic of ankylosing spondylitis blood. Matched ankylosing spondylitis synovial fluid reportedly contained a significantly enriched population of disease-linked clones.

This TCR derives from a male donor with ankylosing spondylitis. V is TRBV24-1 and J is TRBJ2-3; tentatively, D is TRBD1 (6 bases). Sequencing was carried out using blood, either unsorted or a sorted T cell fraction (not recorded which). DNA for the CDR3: TGTGCCACCAGTGATTTTGGACAGTACACAGATACGCAGTATTTT. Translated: CATSDFGQYTDTQYF.